Below, 2 T cell receptor beta chains from the same sample are listed, as sequenced in a study of blood T cells in healthy people across ages. A second roughly 6 to 11 cycle PCR used barcoded and J-beta primers. TCRdb re-derived calls from the 5' RACE reads in MiXCR, one entry per CDR3 protein. The table lists approximately 830,000 distinct CDR3 sequences, approximately 67% of them singletons. The material sequenced was blood. The receptor set was obtained from a man aged 25-45 years in good health.

On this clonotype: A much bigger clone sits one base away, suggesting this may be a read error. This chain connects TRBV20-1 to TRBJ2-3; unclear D gene. Trimming pared 2 bases from V and 0 bases from J, leaving 12 bases between. The CDR3 sequence is 15 residues long. CDR1 is DFQATT, CDR2 SNEGSKA, per germline (reference sequence). The chain's CDR3 is CSARPSRTSTDTQYF. Written as DNA, the CDR3 is TGCAGTGCTAGACCATCCCGAACTAGCACAGATACGCAGTATTTT.

The gene calls are TRBV29-1 and TRBJ2-1, with 10 bases aligning to TRBD2. The CDR3 loop spans 15 amino acids. Germline CDR1 SQVTM, CDR2 ANQGSEA. The junction had 12 bases not matched to a gene; V was cut back by 6 bases and J by 7 bases. The chain's CDR3 is CSVSEAGGRDNEQFF. The CDR3, as DNA: TGCAGCGTATCCGAAGCGGGGGGGCGGGATAATGAGCAGTTCTTC.